One and the same sample provided the 3 T cell receptor beta chains below, sequenced in a study of tissue T cells after allogeneic stem cell transplantation. Some clones are missing from TCRdb's copy, which holds only in-frame ones; the method was immunoSEQ multiplex PCR. The data contain about 48,000 clones, 73% of them singletons. The sample was sorted cells pooled from one or two spleens. Source of these receptors: a pool of C57BL/6 mice in good health.

On this clone: Gene names and germline match the mouse. The read ends 1 residue before the CDR3 terminus; that terminus is restored from the germline J gene. This chain connects TRBV5 to TRBJ2-4, with D possibly matching TRBD1 (6 bases). Per the germline V gene, CDR1 is LGHNA and CDR2 is YNLKQL (reference sequence). The V end was cut by 0 bases, the J end by 3 bases, with 10 bases between. The CDR3 extends over 15 amino acids. The CDR3 DNA, read in part, is TGTGCCAGCAGCCAAGATCACCAGGGGCAAAACACCTTGTAC. Protein: CASSQDHQGQNTLY. From start to end, the CDR3 is CASSQDHQGQNTLYF.

As to this clone: Mouse germline and gene names are used. The sequenced fragment ends 1 residue before the CDR3 boundary, so the rest is inferred from the germline J gene. J is TRBJ2-2 and V is TRBV3, with D tentatively TRBD2 (6 bases). V lost 5 bases and J 2 bases, leaving 9 bases between the germline ends. The CDR3 runs 14 residues. Germline values: CDR1 SNHLY, CDR2 FYNGKV (reference sequence). CDR3 DNA, as far as it was read: TGTGCCAGCAGCCAGGGACTTAACACCGGGCAGCTCTAC. This translates into CASSQGLNTGQLY. The complete CDR3 sequence is CASSQGLNTGQLYF.

Concerning this clone itself: Germline and genes: mouse. The read terminates 1 residue ahead of where the CDR3 ends, so the germline J gene completes it. The V gene is TRBV14, the J gene TRBJ1-4; D not resolved. Trimming removed 2 bases from V and 4 bases from J, with 6 bases in between. From germline, CDR1 is SGHDT and CDR2 FRDEAV. The CDR3 runs 13 residues. The CDR3 here is CASSLGNNERLFF. CDR3 bases read: TGTGCCAGCAGTTTAGGCAACAACGAAAGATTATTT.